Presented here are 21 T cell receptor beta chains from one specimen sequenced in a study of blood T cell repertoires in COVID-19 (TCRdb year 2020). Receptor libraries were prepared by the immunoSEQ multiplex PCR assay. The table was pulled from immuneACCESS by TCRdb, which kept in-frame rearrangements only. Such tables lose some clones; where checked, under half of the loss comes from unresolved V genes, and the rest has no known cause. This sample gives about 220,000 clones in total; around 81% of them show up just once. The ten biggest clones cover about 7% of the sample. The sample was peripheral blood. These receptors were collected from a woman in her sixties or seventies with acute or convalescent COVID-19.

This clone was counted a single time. The CDR3 reads CASSIARIRTDTQYF. The CDR3 bases are TGTGCCAGTAGTATAGCCAGAATCCGAACAGATACGCAGTATTTT. This rearrangement joins TRBV19 to TRBJ2-3; the D is unclear. Germline CDR1 reads LNHDA; CDR2 reads SQIVND (reference sequence). V lost 1 base and J 3 bases, leaving 11 bases between the germline ends. The CDR3 contains 15 residues.

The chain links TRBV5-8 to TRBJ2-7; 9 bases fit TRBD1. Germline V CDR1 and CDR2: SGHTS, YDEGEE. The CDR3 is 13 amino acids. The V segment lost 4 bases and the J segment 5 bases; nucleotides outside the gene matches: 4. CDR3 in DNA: TGTGCCAGCAGCCGGACAGGGGACCACGAGCAGTACTTC. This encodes CASSRTGDHEQYF.

Here the CDR3 reads CSVEVTANTEAFF. DNA of the CDR3: TGCAGCGTTGAAGTGACAGCGAACACTGAAGCTTTCTTT. The V gene is TRBV29-1, the J gene TRBJ1-1; possible D gene TRBD1, 5 bases. The CDR3 contains 13 residues. The V end was cut by 1 base, the J end by 1 base, with 7 bases between. Germline V lookup: CDR1 SQVTM, CDR2 ANQGSEA.

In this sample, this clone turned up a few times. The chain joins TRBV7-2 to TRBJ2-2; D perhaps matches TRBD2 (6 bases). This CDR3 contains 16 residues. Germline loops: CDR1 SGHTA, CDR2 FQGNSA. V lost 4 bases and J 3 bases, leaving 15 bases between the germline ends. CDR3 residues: CASSSREGGDTGELFF. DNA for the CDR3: TGTGCCAGCAGCTCCCGTGAGGGCGGGGACACCGGGGAGCTGTTTTTT. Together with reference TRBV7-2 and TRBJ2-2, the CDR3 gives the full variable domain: GAGVSQSPSNKVTEKGKDVELRCDPISGHTALYWYRQSLGQGLEFLIYFQGNSAPDKSGLPSDRFSAERTGGSVSTLTIQRTQQEDSAVYLCASSSREGGDTGELFFGEGSRLTVL.

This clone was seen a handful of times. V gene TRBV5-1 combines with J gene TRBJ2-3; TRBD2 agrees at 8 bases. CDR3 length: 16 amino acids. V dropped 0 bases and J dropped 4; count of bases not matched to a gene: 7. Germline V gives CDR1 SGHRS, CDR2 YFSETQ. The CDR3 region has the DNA TGCGCCAGCAGCTTGGCAGTTAGCGGGGTCGCAGATACGCAGTATTTT. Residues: CASSLAVSGVADTQYF.

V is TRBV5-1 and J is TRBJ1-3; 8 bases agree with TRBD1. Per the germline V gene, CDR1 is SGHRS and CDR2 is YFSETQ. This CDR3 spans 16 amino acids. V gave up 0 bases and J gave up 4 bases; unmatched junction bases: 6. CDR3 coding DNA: TGCGCCAGCAGCTTGGCCCCCACAGGGGGAGGAAACACCATATATTTT. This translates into CASSLAPTGGGNTIYF.

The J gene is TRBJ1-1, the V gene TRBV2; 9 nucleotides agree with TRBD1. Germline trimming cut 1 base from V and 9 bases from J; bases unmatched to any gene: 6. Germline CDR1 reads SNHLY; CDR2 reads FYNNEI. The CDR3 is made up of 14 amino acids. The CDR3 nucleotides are TGTGCCAGCAGTGAAGGTACGGGACAGGGTCAAGCTTTCTTT. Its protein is CASSEGTGQGQAFF. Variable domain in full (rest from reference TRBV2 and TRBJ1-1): EPEVTQTPSHQVTQMGQEVILRCVPISNHLYFYWYRQILGQKVEFLVSFYNNEISEKSEIFDDQFSVERPDGSNFTLKIRSTKLEDSAMYFCASSEGTGQGQAFFGQGTRLTVV.

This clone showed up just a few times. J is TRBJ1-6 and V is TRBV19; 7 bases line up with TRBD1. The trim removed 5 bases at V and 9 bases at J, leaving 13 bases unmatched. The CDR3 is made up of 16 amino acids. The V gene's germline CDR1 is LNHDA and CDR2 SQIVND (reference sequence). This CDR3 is CASSARTGTEGSPLHF. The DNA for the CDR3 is TGTGCCAGTAGTGCACGGACCGGGACAGAAGGTTCACCCCTCCACTTT.

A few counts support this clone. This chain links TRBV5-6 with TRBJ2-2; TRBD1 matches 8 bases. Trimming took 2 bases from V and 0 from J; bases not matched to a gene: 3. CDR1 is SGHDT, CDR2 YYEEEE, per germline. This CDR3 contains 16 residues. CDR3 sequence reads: CASSLGQGSNTGELFF. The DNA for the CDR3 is TGTGCCAGCAGCTTAGGACAGGGATCGAACACCGGGGAGCTGTTTTTT.

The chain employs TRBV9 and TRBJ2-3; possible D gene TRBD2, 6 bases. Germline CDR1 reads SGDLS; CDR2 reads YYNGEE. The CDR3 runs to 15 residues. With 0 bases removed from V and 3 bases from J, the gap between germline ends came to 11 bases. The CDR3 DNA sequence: TGTGCCAGCAGCGTAGCGGGACTGGTAACAGATACGCAGTATTTT. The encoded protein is CASSVAGLVTDTQYF.

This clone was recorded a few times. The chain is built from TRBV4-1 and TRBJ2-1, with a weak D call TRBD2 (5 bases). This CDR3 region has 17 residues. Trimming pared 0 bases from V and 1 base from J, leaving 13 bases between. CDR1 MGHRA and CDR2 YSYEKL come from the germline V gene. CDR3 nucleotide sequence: TGCGCCAGCAGCCAAGATCCACTAGATCGGTCCTACAATGAGCAGTTCTTC. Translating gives CASSQDPLDRSYNEQFF.

The CDR3 DNA follows: TGCGCCAGCAGCCAAGCTGGACTAGCGGGGGGCCAAGAGACCCAGTACTTC. Protein product: CASSQAGLAGGQETQYF. The chain carries TRBV4-3 and TRBJ2-5; 14 bases fit TRBD2. The trim removed 1 base at V and 1 base at J, leaving 2 bases unmatched. This CDR3 has 17 amino acids. Germline V gives CDR1 LGHNA, CDR2 YSLEER.

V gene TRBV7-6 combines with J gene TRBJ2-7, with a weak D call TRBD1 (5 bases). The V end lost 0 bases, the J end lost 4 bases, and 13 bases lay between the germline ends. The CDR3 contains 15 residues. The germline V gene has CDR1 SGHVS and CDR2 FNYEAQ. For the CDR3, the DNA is TGTGCCAGCAGCTTAGCGAAAGACAGCTTTTACGAGCAGTACGTC. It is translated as CASSLAKDSFYEQYV.

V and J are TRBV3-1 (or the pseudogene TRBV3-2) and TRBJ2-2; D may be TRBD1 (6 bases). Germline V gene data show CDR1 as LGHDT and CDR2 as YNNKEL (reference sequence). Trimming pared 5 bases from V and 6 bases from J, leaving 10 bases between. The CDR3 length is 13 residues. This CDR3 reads CASSYRVAGELFF. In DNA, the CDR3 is TGTGCCAGCAGCTACAGGGTTGCCGGGGAGCTGTTTTTT.

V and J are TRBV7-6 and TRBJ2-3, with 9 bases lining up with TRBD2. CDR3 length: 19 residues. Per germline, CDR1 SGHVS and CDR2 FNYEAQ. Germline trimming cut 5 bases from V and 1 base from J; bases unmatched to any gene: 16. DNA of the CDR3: TGTGCCAGCAGCCCGCTTGCGGGGGGGCCGGGAGTAGGCACAGATACGCAGTATTTT. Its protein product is CASSPLAGGPGVGTDTQYF.

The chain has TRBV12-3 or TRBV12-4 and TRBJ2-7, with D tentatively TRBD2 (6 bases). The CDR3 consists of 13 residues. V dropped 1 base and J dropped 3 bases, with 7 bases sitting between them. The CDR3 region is CASSLGGNYEQYF. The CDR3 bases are TGTGCCAGCAGTTTAGGCGGGAACTACGAGCAGTACTTC.

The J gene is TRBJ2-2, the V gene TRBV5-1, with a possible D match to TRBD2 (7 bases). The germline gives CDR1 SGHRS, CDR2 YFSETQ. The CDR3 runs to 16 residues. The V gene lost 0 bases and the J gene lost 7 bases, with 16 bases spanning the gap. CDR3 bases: TGCGCCAGCAGCTTGGTGTCCAGGGGAGGGCACGGGGAGCTGTTTTTT. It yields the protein CASSLVSRGGHGELFF.

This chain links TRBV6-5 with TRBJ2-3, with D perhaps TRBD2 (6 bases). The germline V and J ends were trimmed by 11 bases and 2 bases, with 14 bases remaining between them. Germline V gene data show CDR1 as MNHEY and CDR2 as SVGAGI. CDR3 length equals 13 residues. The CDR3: CAVARGLTDTQYF. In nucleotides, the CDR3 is TGTGCCGTCGCTCGGGGACTCACAGATACGCAGTATTTT.

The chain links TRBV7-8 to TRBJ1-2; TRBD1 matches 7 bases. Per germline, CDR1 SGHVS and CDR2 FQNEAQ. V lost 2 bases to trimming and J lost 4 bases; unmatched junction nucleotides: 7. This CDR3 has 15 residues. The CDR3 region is CASSLRSTGSYGYTF. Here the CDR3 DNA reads TGTGCCAGCAGCTTACGCTCGACAGGGTCCTATGGCTACACCTTC.

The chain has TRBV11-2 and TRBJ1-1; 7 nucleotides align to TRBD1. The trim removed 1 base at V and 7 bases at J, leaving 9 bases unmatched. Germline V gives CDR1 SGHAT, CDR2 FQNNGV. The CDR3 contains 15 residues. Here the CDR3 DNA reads TGTGCCAGCAGCTTAGCTAGGGGGCTAGGGGGTGAAGCTTTCTTT. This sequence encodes CASSLARGLGGEAFF.

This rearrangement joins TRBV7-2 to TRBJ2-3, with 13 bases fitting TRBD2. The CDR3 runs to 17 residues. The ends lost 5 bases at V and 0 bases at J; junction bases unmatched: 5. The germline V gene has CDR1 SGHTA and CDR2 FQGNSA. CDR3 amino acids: CASSRTSGGLSTDTQYF. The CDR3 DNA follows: TGTGCCAGCAGCCGGACTAGCGGGGGCCTTAGCACAGATACGCAGTATTTT.